The clone carrying this T cell receptor (beta chain) was seen at least ten times. The antigen is not known. The record originates from a study of CD8 T cells in ankylosing spondylitis. Notes on the study in general: A TCR beta motif of eight or nine highly homologous variants seemed to mark ankylosing spondylitis blood.

The V end was cut by 3 bases, the J end by 9 bases, with 7 bases between. There are 12 residues in the CDR3. Germline V gene data show CDR1 as SGDLS and CDR2 as YYNGEE. MiXCR, applied by TCRdb to the 5' RACE reads, yields one record per CDR3 protein. The sample gives some 240,000 distinct CDR3 sequences, 6% to 8.5% of which show up once; approximately 15% is in the top ten. The sequence derives from a male donor with ankylosing spondylitis. Sequenced input: blood, either unsorted or a sorted T cell fraction (not recorded which). The chain uses TRBV9 and TRBJ1-6; no clear D gene. The CDR3 sequence is CASSEGISPLHF. The DNA for the CDR3 is TGTGCCAGCAGCGAGGGAATTTCACCCCTCCACTTT.